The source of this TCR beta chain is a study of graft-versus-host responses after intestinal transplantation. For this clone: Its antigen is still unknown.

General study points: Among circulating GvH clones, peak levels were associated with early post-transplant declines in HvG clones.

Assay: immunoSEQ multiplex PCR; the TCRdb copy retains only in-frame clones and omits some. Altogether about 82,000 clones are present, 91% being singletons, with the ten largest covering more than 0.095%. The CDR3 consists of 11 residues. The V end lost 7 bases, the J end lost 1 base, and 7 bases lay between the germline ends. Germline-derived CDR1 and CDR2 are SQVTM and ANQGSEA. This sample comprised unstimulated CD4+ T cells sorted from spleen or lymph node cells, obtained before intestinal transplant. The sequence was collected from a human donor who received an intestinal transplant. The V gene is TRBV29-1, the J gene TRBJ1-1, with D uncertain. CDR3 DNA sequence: TGCAGCGCCCCCGGGAACACTGAAGCTTTCTTT. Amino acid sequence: CSAPGNTEAFF.